The rows below give T cell receptor beta chains drawn from one sample of a study of early T cells in non-severe SARS-CoV-2 infection. TCRdb passed the 5' RACE reads through MiXCR, listing each CDR3 protein once. The profile shows 75,000 or so distinct CDR3 sequences, 11% to 15% of them singletons. The sequenced sample was whole blood. These receptors were obtained from an adult who was a healthcare worker with PCR-confirmed SARS-CoV-2 infection or an uninfected control (not recorded which). Both conserved end residues are part of each CDR3. D genes are given only for firm matches. Clone size appears in some rows only: once, few, many, or a class for an expanded clone.

>.|TRBV29-1|TRBJ2-3|.
TGCAGCGTAATCCCCAGGGAACGCACAGATACGCAGTATTTT
CSVIPRERTDTQYF
>few|TRBV2|TRBJ2-7|.
TGTGCCAGCAGTGAGGTGGCAGGCATACCACCGAGCTTC
CASSEVAGIPPSF
>.|TRBV29-1|TRBJ2-5|.
TGCAGCGTTGCCGAACAGCCCTTTAAGACCCAGTACTTC
CSVAEQPFKTQYF
>.|TRBV11-2|TRBJ2-4|.
TGTGCCAGCAGCTTAGACAGGGAGGACATTCAGTACTTC
CASSLDREDIQYF
>few|TRBV7-3|TRBJ2-2|TRBD1
TGTGCCAGCAGCTTAGACAGGGGGCAAGGGGAGCTGTTTTTT
CASSLDRGQGELFF
>.|TRBV7-9|TRBJ2-3|TRBD1
TGTGCCAGCAGCTCTCCCGGGACAGGGGTTGTAGATACGCAGTATTTT
CASSSPGTGVVDTQYF
>.|TRBV5-1|TRBJ2-5|.
TGCGCCAGCAGCAGGGAGCTCCCCAATCAAGAGACCCAGTACTTC
CASSRELPNQETQYF
>.|TRBV12-3/TRBV12-4|TRBJ2-2|.
TGTGCCAGCAGAATCGGCTATACCGGGGAGCTGTTTTTT
CASRIGYTGELFF
>.|TRBV5-8|TRBJ2-5|.
TGTGCCAGCAGCTTGACGCACCAAGAGACCCAGTACTTC
CASSLTHQETQYF
>many|TRBV29-1|TRBJ2-6|.
TGCAGCGTTGAACCCGCCGTCGGACCCTCCGGGGCCAACGTCCTGACTTTC
CSVEPAVGPSGANVLTF
>once|TRBV28|TRBJ2-7|.
TGTGCCAGCACGGGGGGCTCGCCCTACGAGCAGTACTTC
CASTGGSPYEQYF
>few|TRBV6-5|TRBJ2-5|.
TGTGCCAGCAGAAATATGGGGACCCAGTACTTC
CASRNMGTQYF
>.|TRBV7-8|TRBJ2-5|.
TGTGCCAGCAGCTTAAGGTCGGCGTTGGAGACCCAGTACTTC
CASSLRSALETQYF
>few|TRBV7-9|TRBJ1-2|.
TGTGCCAGCAGCTTATCGGACTATGGCTACACCTTC
CASSLSDYGYTF
>many|TRBV2|TRBJ2-1|TRBD1
TGTGCCAGCACCATGACAGGGGAGTCCTACAATGAGCAGTTCTTC
CASTMTGESYNEQFF
>few|TRBV7-3|TRBJ1-1|.
TGTGCCAGCAGCTTAGGGACATTGGGTTTCTTT
CASSLGTLGFF
>.|TRBV18|TRBJ1-6|.
TGTGCCAGCTCATTTACAGGGACTTCACCCCTCCACTTT
CASSFTGTSPLHF
>many|TRBV24-1|TRBJ2-3|TRBD2
TGTGCCACCAGTCCTAGCGGGGCCTCGGGCACAGATACGCAGTATTTT
CATSPSGASGTDTQYF
>.|TRBV29-1|TRBJ2-5|.
TGCAGCGTCCTAAGACATCGGTCGGTGGAAGAGACCCAGTACTTC
CSVLRHRSVEETQYF
>.|TRBV19|TRBJ1-6|TRBD1
TGTGCCAGTAGTGGCGGACAGGGGAATTCACCCCTCCACTTT
CASSGGQGNSPLHF
>many|TRBV28|TRBJ1-2|.
TGTGCCAGCAGTTTTGGTCAGGGGAGGTGGTACGGCTACACCTTC
CASSFGQGRWYGYTF
>.|TRBV12-3/TRBV12-4|TRBJ2-3|TRBD1
TGTGCCAGCAGCCGGACAGGGAGCACAGATACGCAGTATTTT
CASSRTGSTDTQYF
>.|TRBV7-8|TRBJ2-5|TRBD1
TGTGCCAGCAGCTTATCGACAGGGGTCGAGACCCAGTACTTC
CASSLSTGVETQYF
>.|TRBV7-6|TRBJ2-2|TRBD2
TGTGTCAGCAGCCCAGGACTAGCGGGGAACGGGGAGCTGTTTTTT
CVSSPGLAGNGELFF
>few|TRBV5-1|TRBJ1-2|.
TGCGCCAGCAGCTTGAGGCCAGGCGGTGGCTACACCTTC
CASSLRPGGGYTF
>few|TRBV20-1|TRBJ2-2|TRBD2
TGCAGTGCCACGCCCGGGACTAGCGGGGGCCCCAACACCGGGGAGCTGTTTTTT
CSATPGTSGGPNTGELFF
>few|TRBV10-1|TRBJ1-1|.
TGCGCCAGCAGTGCAGGAGAGACTGAAGCTTTCTTT
CASSAGETEAFF
>few|TRBV7-8|TRBJ1-4|TRBD1
TGTGCCAGCAGCTCGGACAGGGTGGGTGAAAAACTGTATTTT
CASSSDRVGEKLYF
>.|TRBV19|TRBJ1-5|.
TGTGCCAGTAGTATGGGGGGGAGCAATCAGCCCCAGCATTTT
CASSMGGSNQPQHF
>many|TRBV11-1|TRBJ1-1|TRBD1
TGTGCCAGCAGCTTAGCGCTAACAGGGGATACTGAAGCTTTCTTT
CASSLALTGDTEAFF
>.|TRBV3-1|TRBJ1-6|TRBD1
TGTGCCAGCAGCCTGGGACAGCGTTATAATTCACCCCTCCACTTT
CASSLGQRYNSPLHF
>.|TRBV12-3/TRBV12-4|TRBJ2-3|.
TGTGCCAGCAGTTTACAGCGCGGTCTCACAGATACGCAGTATTTT
CASSLQRGLTDTQYF
>.|TRBV7-2|TRBJ2-5|.
TGTGCCAGCAGACTTACAGGGCTGGGACTCCGAGGGACCCAGTACTTC
CASRLTGLGLRGTQYF
>.|TRBV20-1|TRBJ2-5|TRBD2
TGCAGTGCCAAGACTAGCGGGGGGCAGGGAGAGACCCAGTACTTC
CSAKTSGGQGETQYF
>few|TRBV20-1|TRBJ2-7|.
TGCAGTGCTAGGTTCCGGGGAGGCGGTGCCTACGAGCAGTACTTC
CSARFRGGGAYEQYF
>.|TRBV7-6|TRBJ2-1|TRBD2
TGTGCCAGCAGCCCGGCGGGGGGTCCTTACAATGAGCAGTTCTTC
CASSPAGGPYNEQFF
>.|TRBV18|TRBJ1-4|.
TGTGCCAGCTCACCAGCGGGCAGTGAAAAACTGTTTTTT
CASSPAGSEKLFF
>many|TRBV30|TRBJ1-5|.
TGTGCCTGGAGTTGGGGGGCAAGCAATCAGCCCCAGCATTTT
CAWSWGASNQPQHF
>few|TRBV2|TRBJ1-1|TRBD1
TGTGCCAGCTCCTACCAGGGGGCAAAGGCTGAAGCTTTCTTT
CASSYQGAKAEAFF